The TCR beta chain described here comes from a study of T cell repertoires in cytomegalovirus infection (dated by TCRdb to about 2019). For context, the study as a whole: Because public TCR beta signatures pointed to carriage of CMV infection together with the matching HLA type, the HLA type of each donor mattered for the analysis. Beyond this particular receptor, the publication reports: In both this cohort and an independent roughly 400-donor cohort, the cumulative frequency of public TCR beta family members distinguished carriers of CMV infection plus the relevant HLA type. The ex vivo response was dominated by HLA-C-restricted CMV-specific TCR beta clonotypes, and the single most frequent clonotype in two of eight donors was supplied by these HLA-C-restricted clonotypes.

Sequenced on an Illumina HiSeq 1500. TCRdb reanalyzed the raw reads on its own, using fastp at Q25 for trimming and MiXCR for clone calling, and kept in-frame beta chains. Records with the same CDR3 protein are collapsed into one entry carrying the most frequent genes and DNA. The sample records about 240,000 distinct CDR3 sequences, 6.5% of which are singletons. The biggest ten clones account for about 6.5% of the sample. The CDR3 runs 15 residues from the cysteine to the phenylalanine. Only CDR3 DNA is held: 45 bases, read in frame from base 1. The germline V gene supplies CDR1 MNHNS and CDR2 SASEGT. V sheds 2 bases and J sheds 1 base, leaving 10 bases between their ends. This clonotype was found many times. Its antigen target is currently unknown. Base qualities are not provided; no much larger clone lies one nucleotide away.

The sequence links TRBV6-1 to TRBJ2-3, with no D gene named confidently. The sequence derives from a human donor in good health (CMV status not recorded). Some clones in this sample may be carry-over from other donors' samples. The sample was PBMCs. The CDR3 protein: CASSERRQRTDTQYF. The DNA reads as follows: TGTGCCAGCAGTGAAAGGAGACAACGCACAGATACGCAGTATTTT.